This T cell receptor (beta chain) was observed in a study of technical replicates of blood from several donors. The germline V gene has CDR1 SGHRS and CDR2 YFSETQ. Trimming cost V 0 bases and J 5 bases; bases outside gene matches: 3. The CDR3 runs to 15 residues. TCRdb keeps only in-frame clones here, not all; method: immunoSEQ multiplex PCR. The table lists about 75,000 clones, around 97% of them singletons, with approximately 0.2% in the top ten. The clonotype comes from a human donor in good health. This chain links TRBV5-1 with TRBJ2-7; 12 nucleotides match TRBD2. Sample: T cells isolated from PBMCs. The CDR3 DNA reads TGCGCCAGCAGCTTGGTACTAGCGGGAGGTAACGAGCAGTACTTC. Translating it yields CASSLVLAGGNEQYF. Together with reference TRBV5-1 and TRBJ2-7, the CDR3 gives the full variable domain: KAGVTQTPRYLIKTRGQQVTLSCSPISGHRSVSWYQQTPGQGLQFLFEYFSETQRNKGNFPGRFSGRQFSNSRSEMNVSTLELGDSALYLCASSLVLAGGNEQYFGPGTRLTVT.